Below are 27 T cell receptor beta chains sequenced from a single sample in a study of blood T cell repertoires in COVID-19. TCRdb's table, derived via immunoSEQ multiplex PCR, lists solely in-frame clones and lacks some. The sample contains approximately 200,000 clones, around 75% of which appear only once. Sequenced sample: peripheral blood. The receptors come from a woman aged 40 to 49 with COVID-19, enrolled during active disease.

CDR3 residues: CANQGGDYGYTF. For the CDR3, the DNA is TGTGCCAACCAGGGGGGCGACTATGGCTACACCTTC. The V gene is TRBV10-3, the J gene TRBJ1-2, with 7 bases aligning to TRBD1. V lost 10 bases and J lost 3; bases outside the gene matches: 5. This CDR3 contains 12 residues. Germline CDR1 is ENHRY and CDR2 is SYGVKD.

The table lists this clone with many counts. The chain has TRBV5-5 and TRBJ1-5, with 7 bases aligning to TRBD1. Unmatched junction bases numbered 3, after V lost 4 bases and J lost 2 bases. This CDR3 region has 14 residues. Germline lookup yields CDR1 SGHKS and CDR2 YYEKEE (reference sequence). This CDR3 reads CASSLGGGNQPQHF. CDR3 DNA sequence: TGTGCCAGCAGCCTAGGGGGCGGCAATCAGCCCCAGCATTTT.

The rearrangement uses TRBV6-1 and TRBJ1-1; TRBD1 matches 7 bases. Unmatched junction bases numbered 11, after V lost 4 bases and J lost 0 bases. From germline, CDR1 is MNHNS and CDR2 SASEGT. This CDR3 comprises 17 residues. CDR3 loop: CASSVSGTALMNTEAFF. For the CDR3, the DNA is TGTGCCAGCAGTGTATCCGGGACAGCCCTAATGAACACTGAAGCTTTCTTT.

CDR3 sequence (DNA): TGTGCCAGTAGTATAATGGGACAGGGTGGACGTACGCAGTATTTT. This translates into CASSIMGQGGRTQYF. This chain uses TRBV19 with TRBJ2-3; 9 bases agree with TRBD1. V dropped 2 bases and J dropped 8; count of bases not matched to a gene: 8. The V gene's germline CDR1 is LNHDA and CDR2 SQIVND (reference sequence). This CDR3 spans 15 amino acids.

The CDR3 sequence: CASSYVGPGTDSPLHF. Written as DNA, the CDR3 is TGTGCCAGCAGTTACGTTGGCCCAGGGACTGATTCACCCCTCCACTTT. This chain links TRBV6-5 with TRBJ1-6; D is perhaps TRBD1 (5 bases). Germline V gene sequence: CDR1 MNHEY, CDR2 SVGAGI. The CDR3 runs 16 residues. The ends were cut back, 2 bases at V and 8 bases at J, with 16 bases in the middle.

The chain links TRBV19 to TRBJ1-4; 8 nucleotides match TRBD1. The V gene end was trimmed by 6 bases and the J gene end by 0 bases; junction bases not matched to a gene: 9. This CDR3 contains 17 residues. Per the germline V gene, CDR1 is LNHDA and CDR2 is SQIVND (reference sequence). CDR3 region: CASRDRAGTATNEKLFF. The CDR3, as DNA: TGTGCCAGTAGGGACAGGGCCGGTACTGCAACTAATGAAAAACTGTTTTTT.

The chain joins TRBV19 to TRBJ1-3, with D tentatively TRBD1 (6 bases). The CDR3 spans 14 residues. Trimming cost V 9 bases and J 8 bases, with 20 bases left between them. The germline V gene encodes CDR1 LNHDA and CDR2 SQIVND (reference sequence). The chain's CDR3 is CASRGGAKGDTIYF. CDR3 nucleotides: TGTGCCAGCAGGGGAGGGGCGAAGGGGGACACCATATATTTT.

This chain uses TRBV19 with TRBJ2-2; possibly TRBD1 for D (5 bases). Between the trimmed V and J ends, which lost 8 bases and 1 base, there was a span of 11 bases. Per the germline V gene, CDR1 is LNHDA and CDR2 is SQIVND (reference sequence). The CDR3 runs to 14 residues. The CDR3 is CASSGHRNTGELFF. The CDR3 region has the DNA TGTGCCAGTTCAGGACACCGGAACACCGGGGAGCTGTTTTTT. Variable domain in full (rest from reference TRBV19 and TRBJ2-2): DGGITQSPKYLFRKEGQNVTLSCEQNLNHDAMYWYRQDPGQGLRLIYYSQIVNDFQKGDIAEGYSVSREKKESFPLTVTSAQKNPTAFYLCASSGHRNTGELFFGEGSRLTVL.

V and J are TRBV9 and TRBJ2-3; 12 bases align to TRBD2. The germline gives CDR1 SGDLS, CDR2 YYNGEE. This CDR3 has 15 residues. V lost 3 bases and J lost 3; bases outside the gene matches: 2. The CDR3 spells CASSASGGVTDTQYF. The DNA of the CDR3 is TGTGCCAGCAGCGCTAGCGGGGGGGTGACAGATACGCAGTATTTT. Using reference TRBV9 and TRBJ2-3 for the parts outside the CDR3, the full variable domain is DSGVTQTPKHLITATGQRVTLRCSPRSGDLSVYWYQQSLDQGLQFLIQYYNGEERAKGNILERFSAQQFPDLHSELNLSSLELGDSALYFCASSASGGVTDTQYFGPGTRLTVL.

V gene TRBV12-3 or TRBV12-4 combines with J gene TRBJ1-2, with TRBD1 matching 8 bases. The CDR3 spans 13 residues. The junction had 1 base not matched to a gene; V was cut back by 1 base and J by 6 bases. The CDR3 sequence: CASSLGTGNGYTF. CDR3 nucleotides: TGTGCCAGCAGTTTAGGGACAGGGAATGGCTACACCTTC.

The chain uses TRBV6-1 and TRBJ2-3; no clear D. CDR1 and CDR2 from the germline V gene are MNHNS and SASEGT. The CDR3 sequence is 16 residues long. V was cut by 2 bases and J by 6 bases, with 18 bases left in between. CDR3 protein: CASSEPFLPSWDTQYF. The CDR3 region has the DNA TGTGCCAGCAGTGAACCGTTCCTGCCGAGCTGGGATACGCAGTATTTT.

V gene TRBV18 combines with J gene TRBJ2-5; TRBD2 matches at 9 bases. Per germline, CDR1 KGHSH and CDR2 LQKENI. The CDR3 totals 16 residues. J was trimmed by 2 bases and V by 6 bases; bases with no gene match: 10. CDR3 in DNA: TGTGCCAGCTCTCCTATTATGAGCGGGGGGCAAGAGACCCAGTACTTC. Translation gives CASSPIMSGGQETQYF.

V and J are TRBV19 and TRBJ1-5; 8 bases match TRBD1. Germline V lookup: CDR1 LNHDA, CDR2 SQIVND (reference sequence). After removal of 2 bases from V and 7 bases from J, the junction contained 7 bases not matched to a gene. The length of the CDR3 is 15 residues. The CDR3 region has the DNA TGTGCCAGTAGTATACTGGACAGGGAGGGCCAGCCCCAGCATTTT. Translated, it gives CASSILDREGQPQHF.

The chain couples TRBV6-4 to TRBJ1-1; TRBD1 matches at 7 bases. The CDR3 contains 15 residues. Germline loops: CDR1 MRHNA, CDR2 SNTAGT. V lost 3 bases and J lost 2; bases outside the gene matches: 6. CDR3 sequence: CASSDGTVRNTEAFF. Here the CDR3 DNA reads TGTGCCAGCAGTGATGGGACAGTTAGAAACACTGAAGCTTTCTTT.

The chain carries TRBV5-1 and TRBJ2-7; a weak D match, TRBD1 (6 bases). The length of the CDR3 is 14 residues. Trimming pared 6 bases from V and 4 bases from J, leaving 17 bases between. Germline V gives CDR1 SGHRS, CDR2 YFSETQ. The CDR3 here is CASTPLQGQYEQYF. The CDR3 bases are TGCGCCAGCACTCCGCTCCAAGGACAGTACGAGCAGTACTTC.

This chain connects TRBV4-2 to TRBJ2-4; TRBD1 matches at 9 bases. V lost 4 bases to trimming and J lost 8 bases; unmatched junction nucleotides: 6. Germline V gene sequence: CDR1 LGHNA, CDR2 YNFKEQ. The CDR3 is made up of 14 amino acids. CDR3 residues: CASSLRDRDYIQYF. Written as DNA, the CDR3 is TGTGCCAGCAGCCTCCGGGACAGGGACTACATTCAGTACTTC.

The V call is TRBV5-1, the J call TRBJ2-6; the D gene is possibly TRBD1 (5 bases). The CDR3 has 16 amino acids. V lost 0 bases, J lost 2 bases, and 9 bases lay in between. CDR1 is SGHRS and CDR2 is YFSETQ in the germline V gene. The CDR3 DNA is TGCGCCAGCAGCTTGGAGGGGATAGCTGGGGCCAACGTCCTGACTTTC. This codes for CASSLEGIAGANVLTF.

The gene calls are TRBV19 and TRBJ1-2; TRBD1 aligns across 7 bases. V lost 7 bases to trimming and J lost 4 bases; unmatched junction nucleotides: 12. Germline V gene data show CDR1 as LNHDA and CDR2 as SQIVND (reference sequence). The CDR3 has 15 residues. CDR3 in amino acids: CASTDRANEPYGYTF. The CDR3 nucleotides read TGTGCCAGTACCGACAGGGCAAACGAACCCTATGGCTACACCTTC.

The rearrangement joins TRBV19 to TRBJ1-6; D is uncertain. CDR1 and CDR2 from the germline V gene are LNHDA and SQIVND (reference sequence). The length of the CDR3 is 12 residues. Trimming left V 2 bases short and J 13 bases short, with 9 bases between. The CDR3 reads CASSISRGPLHF. CDR3 nucleotide sequence: TGTGCCAGTAGTATATCCCGCGGCCCCCTCCACTTT. The full variable domain, completed using reference TRBV19 and TRBJ1-6, is DGGITQSPKYLFRKEGQNVTLSCEQNLNHDAMYWYRQDPGQGLRLIYYSQIVNDFQKGDIAEGYSVSREKKESFPLTVTSAQKNPTAFYLCASSISRGPLHFGNGTRLTVT.

V is TRBV19 and J is TRBJ2-3, with D possibly matching TRBD2 (6 bases). Germline loops: CDR1 LNHDA, CDR2 SQIVND (reference sequence). Trimming removed 5 bases from V and 2 bases from J, with 17 bases in between. This CDR3 contains 16 residues. CDR3 sequence reads: CASSPHLLAVTDTQYF. The CDR3 DNA is TGTGCCAGTAGTCCCCACCTACTAGCCGTCACAGATACGCAGTATTTT. Full variable domain (missing parts from reference TRBV19 and TRBJ2-3): DGGITQSPKYLFRKEGQNVTLSCEQNLNHDAMYWYRQDPGQGLRLIYYSQIVNDFQKGDIAEGYSVSREKKESFPLTVTSAQKNPTAFYLCASSPHLLAVTDTQYFGPGTRLTVL.

This chain joins TRBV2 and TRBJ1-1; D is undetermined. Trimming removed 3 bases at V and 11 bases at J, with 16 bases between. The CDR3 is made up of 13 amino acids. Germline CDR1 SNHLY, CDR2 FYNNEI. In nucleotides, the CDR3 is TGTGCCAGCAGTGACCAAACACCCCCTAGGGCTTTCTTT. It translates to CASSDQTPPRAFF.

The chain employs TRBV30 and TRBJ2-3; 9 positions agree with TRBD2. The V segment lost 2 bases and the J segment 4 bases; nucleotides outside the gene matches: 7. Germline V CDR1 and CDR2: GTSNPN, SVGIG (reference sequence). The CDR3 sequence is 15 residues long. This CDR3 is CAWSRGSGSSDTQYF. The CDR3 DNA follows: TGTGCCTGGAGTCGGGGTAGCGGGAGCTCAGATACGCAGTATTTT. The variable domain in full, with the rest retrieved from reference TRBV30 and TRBJ2-3, is SQTIHQWPATLVQPVGSPLSLECTVEGTSNPNLYWYRQAAGRGLQLLFYSVGIGQISSEVPQNLSASRPQDRQFILSSKKLLLSDSGFYLCAWSRGSGSSDTQYFGPGTRLTVL.

This clone appeared a few times. J is TRBJ2-7 and V is TRBV19; TRBD1 matches 7 bases. The CDR3 is 15 residues long. Trimming removed 4 bases from V and 4 bases from J; junction bases left unmatched: 10. Germline CDR1 reads LNHDA; CDR2 reads SQIVND (reference sequence). The CDR3 DNA sequence: TGTGCCAGTAGTAAGGGGGCCCTTCAGCTTTACGAGCAGTACTTC. Protein product: CASSKGALQLYEQYF.

The chain employs TRBV6-6 and TRBJ1-4; TRBD1 matches at 8 bases. CDR1 and CDR2 from the germline V gene are MNHNY and SVGAGI (reference sequence). CDR3 length: 13 amino acids. Trimming removed 10 bases from V and 5 bases from J; junction bases left unmatched: 6. CDR3 DNA: TGTGCCACCTCTGGACAGGGAAATGAAAAACTGTTTTTT. Translating it yields CATSGQGNEKLFF.

The rearrangement joins TRBV6-1 to TRBJ1-2; maybe TRBD1 (5 bases). The V and J ends lost 2 bases and 4 bases respectively, with 14 bases between them. The CDR3 totals 15 residues. Germline CDR1 reads MNHNS; CDR2 reads SASEGT. CDR3 region: CASSETLGQTYGYTF. The CDR3 DNA is TGTGCCAGCAGTGAAACGTTGGGGCAGACCTATGGCTACACCTTC.

J is TRBJ2-3 and V is TRBV7-8; D not resolved. Germline CDR1 reads SGHVS; CDR2 reads FQNEAQ. Between the trimmed V and J ends, which lost 2 bases and 0 bases, there was a span of 9 bases. This CDR3 has 15 residues. The CDR3 loop is CASSLYPPSTDTQYF. The CDR3 DNA reads TGTGCCAGCAGCTTATATCCCCCTAGCACAGATACGCAGTATTTT.

The chain has TRBV18 and TRBJ1-1; weak D call: TRBD1 (6 bases). V was trimmed by 5 bases and J by 5 bases, leaving 12 bases between them. CDR3 length: 13 amino acids. CDR1 is KGHSH and CDR2 is LQKENI in the germline V gene. In DNA, the CDR3 is TGTGCCAGCTCAAGTGGCAGGGGAACTGAAGCTTTCTTT. As protein: CASSSGRGTEAFF.